This TCR beta chain was captured by sequencing in a study of shared clonotypes between healthy human individuals (dated by TCRdb to the early 2020s). For the study in its entirety: The cohort comprised two women and a few men aged 18 to 49 years. Different laboratories and diverse techniques were used to prepare libraries and sequence TCR repertoires, to increase sequencing depth and limit assay-specific biases. Between about 0.8 and 9.5 billion PBMCs per donor were obtained by leukapheresis. To estimate repertoire size and how much clonotype sharing occurs between individuals, the study deeply sequenced the blood TCR repertoires of about five healthy adults. Per donor, three plates each were used for CD4 naive and CD4 memory, two for CD8 naive, and one for CD8 memory. Points the paper makes about the study in general: Sampling was restricted to blood, and TCR repertoires in tissues likely differ from the TCR repertoires found in blood. Compared with non-shared clonotypes, the clonotypes found in all four sorted-subset donors had higher generation probabilities. Incomplete sequencing was indicated by rarefaction of sorted-subset datasets, despite the large sequencing depth. Because the study included a small number of donors, the genetic and exposure-history diversity represented was limited. Larger estimated clonotype richness was generally found for naive subsets than for memory subsets. Across a few donors, about 5% of naive CD4, 3% to 3.5% of naive CD8, roughly 2.2% of memory CD4, and around 0.4% of memory CD8 clonotypes were shared. Pairwise subsampling indicated that sequencing depth was expected to affect the degree of clonotype sharing among donors.

CDR1 and CDR2 (MNHEY, SVGAGI) derive from the germline V gene. For this chain, trimming is 6 bases at the V end and 4 bases at the J end, and the number of junction bases without a gene match is 2. Including cysteine and phenylalanine, the CDR3 has 13 amino acids. The entry retains the CDR3 DNA only, 39 bases that are in frame from base 1. About this clone: The target of this receptor is not known. No quality values exist for individual bases; no much larger clone is one base distant.

Donors were healthy HIV-negative adults with no recently reported acute infections or vaccinations. Only Caucasian adults living in Nashville, Tennessee, USA were represented among the donors. Magnetic negative selection was used to enrich CD4+ T cells, after which naive cells were positively selected on CD45RA and the negative fraction became the memory subset. Blood was obtained by leukapheresis, after which PBMCs were separated by Ficoll-Histopaque density gradient centrifugation and cryopreserved in liquid nitrogen vapor phase. Analytical flow cytometry was used to check the purity and quantity of every magnetically sorted T cell population. Each sorted fraction had its genomic DNA isolated and then quantified by UV absorbance on a Nanodrop 2000c. Using the deep immunoSEQ assay, multiplex PCR amplified TCR CDR3 regions from genomic DNA. Extracted genomic DNA from each cell subset was distributed evenly across all wells of several immunoSEQ 96-well plates, and each plate was treated as a replicate. For sorted subsets, each replicate PCR was loaded with around 220 ng genomic DNA, equivalent to about 30,000 T cell genomes. Purified libraries were measured with a Qubit 3.0 fluorometer, size-checked on a Bioanalyzer 2100, and measured again with the KAPA Library Quantification kit. Each immunoSEQ 96-well plate was sequenced on its own single-read 150-cycle Illumina NextSeq 550 flow cell. Regarding the original processing steps: Because the immunoSEQ output included only junctional sequences and no quality scores, the filtering could not be the same as the filtering used for full-length reads. To assign V/J genes and CDR3, sequences were annotated using PyIR, a Python wrapper for IgBLAST v1.9, with IMGT germline references. Any read was removed if the V/J assignment was weak (E-value above 1e-6), the CDR3 was missing, or the read contained stop codons, out-of-frame junctions, or ambiguous translated residues. V3J clonotypes were defined as sequences sharing the same inferred V gene, J gene, and CDR3 amino acid sequence. Percentage overlap between repertoires was computed as shared unique clonotypes divided by the size of the smaller repertoire. RTK rarefaction, the Chao1 estimator, and Recon v2.1 estimates of unobserved clonotypes were used to assess repertoire richness. Generation probabilities for all TCRbeta clonotypes obtained by the gDNA method from a handful of donors were computed using OLGA. The clones in this table, taken by TCRdb from immuneACCESS, are in-frame only. Not every clone is retained; where verified, under half of the shortfall comes from an unresolved V gene, and the cause of the rest is unknown. The V and J calls and clone size come from that table; D and trimming were worked out from the DNA. This sample has some 580,000 clones in its table, and less than 98% of those were observed once. Of the sample, 0.057% is held by the ten largest clones.

Material: naive CD4+ T cells sorted from blood. Read against the paper, the sample's cell subset or site label means: CD45RA+ positively selected. The receptor's source is a woman aged 25 to 39 in good health. This chain is built from TRBV6-5 and TRBJ2-5, and TRBD1 matches 10 of the central bases. DNA sequence: TGTGCCAGCAGGAGGACAGGGGGAGAGACCCAGTACTTC. Translated, this gives CASRRTGGETQYF.